What follows are 27 T cell receptor beta chains derived from one specimen sequenced in a study of T cell repertoires in cytomegalovirus infection. TCRdb reprocessed the reads via MiXCR and lists one record per CDR3 protein. The sample lists over 100,000 distinct CDR3 sequences, roughly 9.1% occurring once. These receptors are not linked to any known antigen. Sequenced: PBMCs, sequenced either directly or after in vitro stimulation (not recorded which). Receptor source: a human donor in good health (CMV status not recorded). Some clones in this sample may be carry-over from other donors' samples.

The table lists this clonotype with a few counts. The chain links TRBV7-9 to TRBJ2-2, with 9 bases lining up with TRBD2. CDR3 length: 15 residues. The germline gives CDR1 SEHNR, CDR2 FQNEAQ (reference sequence). The V gene end was trimmed by 0 bases and the J gene end by 6 bases; junction bases not matched to a gene: 2. CDR3 bases: TGTGCCAGCAGCTTAGCTAGCGGGAGCCCCGGGGAGCTGTTTTTT. It codes for CASSLASGSPGELFF.

This clonotype was counted a few times. This chain links TRBV7-2 with TRBJ1-6; no definite D call. This CDR3 is built from 13 residues. Germline CDR1 is SGHTA and CDR2 is FQGNSA. V lost 7 bases to trimming and J lost 10 bases, with 14 bases between them. CDR3: CASTLRSGSPLHF. The DNA for the CDR3 is TGTGCCAGCACCCTACGTTCGGGCTCACCCCTCCACTTT.

A few counts support this clonotype. This rearrangement joins TRBV7-6 to TRBJ2-7; 10 bases align to TRBD1. Looked up from germline, CDR1 is SGHVS and CDR2 is FNYEAQ. V trimming: 5 bases; J trimming: 6 bases; junction bases outside the gene matches: 13. The CDR3 length is 16 residues. CDR3 sequence: CASSAGGRQGALEQYF. DNA for the CDR3: TGTGCCAGCAGCGCGGGAGGAAGACAGGGGGCTCTCGAGCAGTACTTC.

At least ten counts were recorded for this clonotype. This chain connects TRBV6-8 to TRBJ2-1; 11 bases match TRBD2. The CDR3 totals 17 residues. CDR1 is MNHGY, CDR2 SAAAGT, per germline. Germline trimming cut 6 bases from V and 5 bases from J; bases unmatched to any gene: 12. For the CDR3, the DNA is TGTGCCAGCAGGTATGGTACACTAGCGGGAGCCCACAATGAGCAGTTCTTC. Translated, it gives CASRYGTLAGAHNEQFF.

There are many counts of this clonotype. The chain joins TRBV7-9 to TRBJ2-5; a weak D match, TRBD2 (5 bases). The CDR3 sequence is 15 residues long. The V end lost 2 bases, the J end lost 2 bases, and 12 bases lay between the germline ends. Germline values: CDR1 SEHNR, CDR2 FQNEAQ (reference sequence). For the CDR3, the DNA is TGTGCCAGCAGCTTATTGGGAGACTTACAAGAGACCCAGTACTTC. It specifies CASSLLGDLQETQYF.

This clonotype was found many times. This rearrangement joins TRBV2 to TRBJ2-5; the match to TRBD2 covers 13 bases. The length of the CDR3 is 19 residues. CDR1 SNHLY and CDR2 FYNNEI come from the germline V gene. Losses at the gene ends were 2 bases for V and 2 bases for J; bases not matched to a gene: 11. The CDR3 region is CASSETSGRVLTAQETQYF. The CDR3 region has the DNA TGTGCCAGCAGTGAAACTAGCGGGAGGGTCCTCACCGCACAAGAGACCCAGTACTTC.

The chain combines TRBV5-1 with TRBJ2-3, with 14 bases fitting TRBD2. The CDR3 has 17 amino acids. Germline trimming cut 4 bases from V and 7 bases from J; bases unmatched to any gene: 11. Germline-derived CDR1 and CDR2 are SGHRS and YFSETQ. The CDR3 region has the DNA TGCGCCAGCAGCCCCGGGACTAGCGGGAGAGGGGTAAATACGCAGTATTTT. Protein: CASSPGTSGRGVNTQYF.

This clonotype was observed a few times. The gene calls are TRBV19 and TRBJ1-1; no firm D call. V was trimmed by 0 bases and J by 0 bases, leaving 5 bases between them. The CDR3 covers 14 residues. From germline, CDR1 is LNHDA and CDR2 SQIVND (reference sequence). The CDR3 DNA follows: TGTGCCAGTAGTATAGAAGGATTGAACACTGAAGCTTTCTTT. Residues: CASSIEGLNTEAFF.

With regard to this clonotype: The junction departs from the called germline gene at one end, perhaps through a read error. The chain joins TRBV7-2 to TRBJ1-3; D not certain. Germline values: CDR1 SGHTA, CDR2 FQGNSA. The CDR3 loop spans 16 amino acids. The CDR3 protein is CASSFGLSGSRNTRYF. The CDR3 DNA reads as TGTGCCAGCAGCTTTGGACTCAGCGGCTCTAGAAACACCAGATATTTT.

The table lists this clonotype with a count of one. The rearrangement joins TRBV6-2 or TRBV6-3 to TRBJ2-7; tentative D call: TRBD1 (6 bases). Germline V gene sequence: CDR1 MNHEY, CDR2 SVGEGT. The CDR3 runs 15 residues. V was shortened by 6 bases and J by 2 bases, with 17 bases between the two germline ends. As DNA, the CDR3 is TGTGCCAGCAGACCCTCCCTACAGGGTACCTACGAGCAGTACGTC. Translation: CASRPSLQGTYEQYV.

The CDR3 DNA reads TGTGCCAGCAGTGTCAGGGCGGGCTATGGCTACACCTTC. Its protein is CASSVRAGYGYTF. The V and J genes are TRBV12-3 or TRBV12-4 and TRBJ1-2, with a tentative D call TRBD1 (5 bases). The CDR3 covers 13 residues. The V end was cut by 5 bases, the J end by 4 bases, with 11 bases between.

This chain joins TRBV20-1 and TRBJ2-7, with D perhaps TRBD2 (6 bases). The V and J ends lost 2 bases and 4 bases respectively, with 12 bases between them. The CDR3 is made up of 13 amino acids. Germline-derived CDR1 and CDR2 are DFQATT and SNEGSKA (reference sequence). CDR3 in amino acids: CSARSPAGYEQYV. The CDR3 DNA reads as TGCAGTGCTAGATCCCCGGCGGGGTACGAGCAGTACGTC.

This clonotype came up many times. The V and J genes are TRBV7-2 and TRBJ2-2; 11 positions agree with TRBD2. The CDR3 spans 18 residues. Looked up from germline, CDR1 is SGHTA and CDR2 is FQGNSA. V trimming: 4 bases; J trimming: 1 base; junction bases outside the gene matches: 8. The DNA for the CDR3 is TGTGCCAGCAGCTATGTGGCTAGCGGGAGGAGGAACACCGGGGAGCTGTTTTTT. As protein: CASSYVASGRRNTGELFF.

This clonotype was seen a handful of times. Here the CDR3 reads CASSVGLPPYEQYV. The CDR3 nucleotides are TGTGCCAGCAGCGTGGGACTACCACCCTACGAGCAGTACGTC. V and J are TRBV5-6 and TRBJ2-7; 7 positions match TRBD2. From germline, CDR1 is SGHDT and CDR2 YYEEEE. The CDR3 totals 14 residues. The V segment lost 4 bases and the J segment 2 bases; nucleotides outside the gene matches: 6.

This clonotype was observed a handful of times. The chain is built from TRBV11-3 and TRBJ1-1, with D possibly TRBD1 on 6 matching bases. Trimming pared 1 base from V and 4 bases from J, leaving 13 bases between. The CDR3 has 15 amino acids. Germline CDR1 and CDR2: SGHNT and YENEEA. CDR3 region: CASSLGSGHGTEAFF. In nucleotides, the CDR3 is TGTGCCAGCAGCTTAGGCTCGGGACATGGCACTGAAGCTTTCTTT.

The sample holds many counts of this clonotype. V usage is TRBV19 and J usage is TRBJ1-1; 7 bases are a match to TRBD1. CDR1 and CDR2 (germline): LNHDA, SQIVND (reference sequence). The CDR3 is made up of 13 amino acids. J gave up 5 bases and V 5 bases, and 5 bases lay outside the gene matches. The CDR3 is CASSDRVYTEAFF. Written as DNA, the CDR3 is TGTGCCAGTAGTGACAGGGTTTATACTGAAGCTTTCTTT.

Only a few counts were recorded for this clonotype. The J gene is TRBJ1-2, the V gene TRBV14; 7 bases map to TRBD1. With V trimmed by 1 base and J by 4 bases, 6 bases remained unmatched. This CDR3 region has 15 residues. Germline loops: CDR1 SGHDN, CDR2 FVKESK. The chain's CDR3 is CASSQVGQTAYGYTF. CDR3 bases: TGTGCCAGCAGCCAAGTGGGACAGACAGCCTATGGCTACACCTTC. The full variable domain, completed using reference TRBV14 and TRBJ1-2, is EAGVTQFPSHSVIEKGQTVTLRCDPISGHDNLYWYRRVMGKEIKFLLHFVKESKQDESGMPNNRFLAERTGGTYSTLKVQPAELEDSGVYFCASSQVGQTAYGYTFGSGTRLTVV.

CDR3: CAWSGAGVRYNEQFF. The CDR3 DNA sequence: TGTGCCTGGAGTGGAGCGGGAGTTCGCTACAATGAGCAGTTCTTC. The gene calls are TRBV30 and TRBJ2-1, with 8 nucleotides matching TRBD2. Germline CDR1 and CDR2: GTSNPN and SVGIG (reference sequence). With 1 base clipped from V and 3 bases from J, the junction kept 5 bases outside the gene matches. The CDR3 is 15 amino acids.

This clonotype was picked up many times. The chain is built from TRBV7-3 and TRBJ2-3; D call uncertain. CDR1 SGHTA and CDR2 FQGTGA come from the germline V gene. This CDR3 has 14 residues. V lost 5 bases, J lost 0 bases, and 9 bases lay in between. The CDR3 sequence is CASSPLTSTDTQYF. CDR3 in DNA: TGTGCCAGCAGCCCCCTGACTAGCACAGATACGCAGTATTTT.

The chain is built from TRBV5-1 and TRBJ2-1; TRBD2 might be the D (6 bases). In germline, CDR1 is SGHRS, CDR2 YFSETQ. CDR3 length equals 15 residues. Trimming pared 1 base from V and 4 bases from J, leaving 12 bases between. The CDR3: CASSLWSSGYNEQFF. The DNA for the CDR3 is TGCGCCAGCAGCTTGTGGAGTAGCGGATACAATGAGCAGTTCTTC.

This clonotype was seen repeatedly, ten times or more. The chain recombines TRBV5-4 with TRBJ2-7, with 7 bases matching TRBD1. With 4 bases clipped from V and 7 bases from J, the junction kept 14 bases outside the gene matches. The CDR3 length is 15 residues. From germline, CDR1 is SGHNT and CDR2 YYREEE (reference sequence). CDR3 protein: CASSKNRDSPREQYF. The CDR3 DNA sequence: TGTGCCAGCAGCAAAAACCGGGACAGTCCTCGGGAGCAGTACTTC. The variable domain in full, completed from reference TRBV5-4 and TRBJ2-7, reads ETGVTQSPTHLIKTRGQQVTLRCSSQSGHNTVSWYQQALGQGPQFIFQYYREEENGRGNFPPRFSGLQFPNYSSELNVNALELDDSALYLCASSKNRDSPREQYFGPGTRLTVT.

This clonotype was seen a few times. This chain links TRBV7-8 with TRBJ1-1, with D possibly being TRBD1 (5 bases). Germline CDR1 SGHVS, CDR2 FQNEAQ. Trimming left V 3 bases short and J 6 bases short, with 17 bases between. This CDR3 comprises 15 residues. DNA of the CDR3: TGTGCCAGCAGCTTGTTCCGGGACGGGGTGTCTGAAGCTTTCTTT. This sequence encodes CASSLFRDGVSEAFF.

This clonotype was seen repeatedly, ten times or more. The chain employs TRBV28 and TRBJ2-2, with a possible D match to TRBD2 (5 bases). This CDR3 comprises 16 residues. Germline V lookup: CDR1 MDHEN, CDR2 SYDVKM. V lost 1 base to trimming and J lost 4 bases, with 13 bases between them. The CDR3 region has the DNA TGTGCCAGCAGTTTATTCGGGGAAGGGAGCACCGGGGAGCTGTTTTTT. Residues: CASSLFGEGSTGELFF.

This clonotype has just a few counts. J is TRBJ1-2 and V is TRBV19, with a tentative D call TRBD1 (5 bases). CDR3 length: 14 amino acids. The germline V and J ends were trimmed by 2 bases and 8 bases, with 15 bases remaining between them. Germline values: CDR1 LNHDA, CDR2 SQIVND (reference sequence). The DNA of the CDR3 is TGTGCCAGTAGTATATTGCAGGCCGGGGGAGGCTACACCTTC. This sequence encodes CASSILQAGGGYTF.

This clonotype has ten or more counts. This CDR3 reads CATQRGLAVGGDTQYF. CDR3 bases: TGTGCCACGCAAAGGGGACTTGCGGTGGGAGGAGATACGCAGTATTTT. The V and J genes are TRBV6-6 and TRBJ2-3, with D possibly TRBD2 on 6 matching bases. Germline assignment: CDR1 MNHNY and CDR2 SVGAGI (reference sequence). The V gene lost 10 bases and the J gene lost 5 bases, with 25 bases spanning the gap. The CDR3 sequence is 16 residues long.

At least ten counts were recorded for this clonotype. The genes are TRBV7-2 and TRBJ1-2; D is unclear. The CDR3 covers 14 residues. The germline V and J ends were trimmed by 6 bases and 1 base, with 12 bases remaining between them. CDR1 and CDR2 from the germline V gene are SGHTA and FQGNSA. The CDR3 is CASRMGPDNYGYTF. In DNA form, the CDR3 reads TGTGCCAGCAGGATGGGCCCAGATAACTATGGCTACACCTTC.

The J gene is TRBJ2-7, the V gene TRBV2; the match to TRBD1 covers 7 bases. This CDR3 region has 14 residues. From germline, CDR1 is SNHLY and CDR2 FYNNEI. Trimming took 6 bases from V and 0 from J; bases not matched to a gene: 5. This CDR3 is CASSRGQVSYEQYF. The CDR3 DNA follows: TGTGCCAGCAGCCGCGGACAGGTCTCCTACGAGCAGTACTTC.